The entry below gives a single TCR beta chain sequence along with its context. Antigen specificity is unknown. This sample was taken from a study of post-analysis software for immune sequencing data. Overall study: The study covered relapsing-remitting, secondary progressive and progressive-relapsing courses of multiple sclerosis.

The ends lost 2 bases at V and 3 bases at J; junction bases unmatched: 13. This CDR3 contains 19 residues. Germline V lookup: CDR1 MGHDK, CDR2 SYGVNS. TCR beta libraries were prepared from cDNA with unique molecular identifiers. TCRdb independently ran MiXCR on the PCR reads; one entry per CDR3 protein. This sample has 600,000 to 750,000 distinct CDR3 sequences; roughly three fifths occur once, and the top ten carry about 11%. Whole-study results and caveats: Samples made in the same batch grouped tightly together by F measure. Among a handful of TRBV segments more frequent in patients than controls were TRBV5-6, TRBV5-1 and TRBV20-1. Significantly lower normalized Chao1 diversity was found in patients with multiple sclerosis relative to controls.

V is TRBV25-1 and J is TRBJ2-5, with 12 bases fitting TRBD2. The sequencing input was blood. The origin of this receptor is a girl aged 2 to 10 with multiple sclerosis. The CDR3 here is CASSELLSLAGGLEETQYF. The CDR3 DNA reads TGTGCCAGCAGTGAACTTCTCTCTCTAGCGGGGGGGCTGGAAGAGACCCAGTACTTC.